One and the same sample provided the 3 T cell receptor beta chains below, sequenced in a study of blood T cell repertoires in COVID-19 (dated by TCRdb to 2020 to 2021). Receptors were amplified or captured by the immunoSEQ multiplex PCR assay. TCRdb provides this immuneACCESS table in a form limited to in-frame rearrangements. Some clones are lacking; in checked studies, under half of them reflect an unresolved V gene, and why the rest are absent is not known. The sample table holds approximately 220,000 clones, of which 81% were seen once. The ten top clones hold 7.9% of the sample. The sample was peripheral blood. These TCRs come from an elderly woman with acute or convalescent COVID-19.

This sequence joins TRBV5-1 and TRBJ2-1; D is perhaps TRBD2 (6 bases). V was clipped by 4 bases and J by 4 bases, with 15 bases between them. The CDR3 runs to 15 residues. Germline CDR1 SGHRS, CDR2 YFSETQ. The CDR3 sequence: CASSASATIYNEQFF. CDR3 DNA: TGCGCCAGCAGCGCTAGCGCCACGATTTACAATGAGCAGTTCTTC.

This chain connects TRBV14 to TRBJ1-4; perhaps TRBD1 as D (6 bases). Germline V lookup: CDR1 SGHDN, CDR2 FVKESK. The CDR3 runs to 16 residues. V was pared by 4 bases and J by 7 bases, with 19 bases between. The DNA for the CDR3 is TGTGCCAGCAGCCCAGCAGGGGCCATTGGGTTTGAAAAACTGTTTTTT. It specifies CASSPAGAIGFEKLFF.

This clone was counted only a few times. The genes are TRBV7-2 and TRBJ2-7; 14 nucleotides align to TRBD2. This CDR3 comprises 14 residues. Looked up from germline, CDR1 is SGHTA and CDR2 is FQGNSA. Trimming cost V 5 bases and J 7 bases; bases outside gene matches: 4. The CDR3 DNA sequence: TGTGCCAGCAGCCTGAGACTAGCGGGGGGGGAGCAGTACTTC. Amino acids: CASSLRLAGGEQYF.